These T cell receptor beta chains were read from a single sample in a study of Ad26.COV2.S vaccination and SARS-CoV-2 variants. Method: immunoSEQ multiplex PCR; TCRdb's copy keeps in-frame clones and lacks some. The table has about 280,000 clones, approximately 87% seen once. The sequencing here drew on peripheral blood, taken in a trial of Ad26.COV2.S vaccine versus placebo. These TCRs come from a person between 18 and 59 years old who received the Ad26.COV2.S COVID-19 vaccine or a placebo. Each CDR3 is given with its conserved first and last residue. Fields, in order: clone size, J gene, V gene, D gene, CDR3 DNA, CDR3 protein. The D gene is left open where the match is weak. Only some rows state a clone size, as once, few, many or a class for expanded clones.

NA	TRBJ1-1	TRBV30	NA	TGTGCGGATACTCCGGGGGTGAACACTGAAGCTTTCTTT	CADTPGVNTEAFF
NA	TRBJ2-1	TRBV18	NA	TGTGCCAGCTCACTCTTCGGGGGGCATGATGAGCAGTTCTTC	CASSLFGGHDEQFF
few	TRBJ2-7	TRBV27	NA	TGTGCCAGCCCCCCCGGACGAAGCTCCTACGAGCAGTACTTC	CASPPGRSSYEQYF
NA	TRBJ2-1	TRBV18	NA	TGTGCCAGCTCATTAAAGGCCGACGCCTACAATGAGCAGTTCTTC	CASSLKADAYNEQFF
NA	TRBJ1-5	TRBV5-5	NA	TGTGCCAGCAGCTTGCATCGGCAGGGGAATCAGCCCCAGCATTTT	CASSLHRQGNQPQHF
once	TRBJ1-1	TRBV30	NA	TGTGCCTGGAGTGGATTAACTACCCAGCGGACTGAAGCTTTCTTT	CAWSGLTTQRTEAFF
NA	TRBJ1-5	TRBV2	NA	TGTGCCAGCACGGGGCGCAGCAATCAGCCCCAGCATTTT	CASTGRSNQPQHF
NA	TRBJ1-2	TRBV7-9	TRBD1	TGTGCCAGCAGCACTCGAATACAGGGGTCCCATGGCTACACCTTC	CASSTRIQGSHGYTF
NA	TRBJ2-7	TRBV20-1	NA	TGCAGTGCTAGTCCCCCAGCCCCCTACGAGCAGTACTTC	CSASPPAPYEQYF
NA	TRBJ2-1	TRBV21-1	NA	TGTGCCAGCAGCAAAGAGGCAGGGTCCTACAATGAGCAGTTCTTC	CASSKEAGSYNEQFF
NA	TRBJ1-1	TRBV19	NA	TGTGCCAGTAGTATCTGGCCAGGGACTGGGAACACTGAAGCTTTCTTT	CASSIWPGTGNTEAFF
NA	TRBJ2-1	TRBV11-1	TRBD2	TGTGCCAGCACCACGACTAGCGGGACATACAATGAGCAGTTCTTC	CASTTTSGTYNEQFF
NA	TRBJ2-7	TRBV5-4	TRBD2	TGTGCCAGCGGGAGGGCGGACGAGCAGTACTTC	CASGRADEQYF